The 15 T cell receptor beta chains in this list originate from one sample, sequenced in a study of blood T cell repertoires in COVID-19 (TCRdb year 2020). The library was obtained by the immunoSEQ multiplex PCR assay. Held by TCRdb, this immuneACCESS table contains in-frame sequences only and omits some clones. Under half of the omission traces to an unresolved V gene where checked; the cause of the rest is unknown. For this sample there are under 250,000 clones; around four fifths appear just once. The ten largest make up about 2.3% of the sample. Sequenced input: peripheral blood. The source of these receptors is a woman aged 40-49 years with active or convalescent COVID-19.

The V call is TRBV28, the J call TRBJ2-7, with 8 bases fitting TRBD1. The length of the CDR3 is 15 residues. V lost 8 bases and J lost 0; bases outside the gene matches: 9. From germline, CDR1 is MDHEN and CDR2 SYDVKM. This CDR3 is CASLAPGQVSYEQYF. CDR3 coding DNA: TGTGCCAGCCTCGCGCCGGGACAGGTCTCCTACGAGCAGTACTTC.

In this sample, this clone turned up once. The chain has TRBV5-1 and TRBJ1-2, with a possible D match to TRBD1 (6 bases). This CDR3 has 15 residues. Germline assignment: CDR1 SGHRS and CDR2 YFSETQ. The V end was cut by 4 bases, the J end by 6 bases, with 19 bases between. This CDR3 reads CASSPAGAPSNGYTF. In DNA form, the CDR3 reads TGCGCCAGCAGCCCGGCGGGGGCTCCAAGCAATGGCTACACCTTC.

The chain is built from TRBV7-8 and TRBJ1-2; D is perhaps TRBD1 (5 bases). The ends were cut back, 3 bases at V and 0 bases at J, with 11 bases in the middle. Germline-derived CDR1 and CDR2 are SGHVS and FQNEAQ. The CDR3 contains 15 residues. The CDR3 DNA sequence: TGTGCCAGCAGCTTGGCGGGGACCTCTAACTATGGCTACACCTTC. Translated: CASSLAGTSNYGYTF. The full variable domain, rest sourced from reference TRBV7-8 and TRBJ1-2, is GAGVSQSPRYKVAKRGQDVALRCDPISGHVSLFWYQQALGQGPEFLTYFQNEAQLDKSGLPSDRFFAERPEGSVSTLKIQRTQQEDSAVYLCASSLAGTSNYGYTFGSGTRLTVV.

The CDR3 region has the DNA TGTGCCAGCAGCTCAGGGGCTGGCACAGATACGCAGTATTTT. Its protein product is CASSSGAGTDTQYF. This sequence joins TRBV7-8 and TRBJ2-3; possibly TRBD1 for D (6 bases). V lost 4 bases, J lost 1 base, and 9 bases lay in between. Germline lookup yields CDR1 SGHVS and CDR2 FQNEAQ. The length of the CDR3 is 14 residues. Variable domain in full (rest from reference TRBV7-8 and TRBJ2-3): GAGVSQSPRYKVAKRGQDVALRCDPISGHVSLFWYQQALGQGPEFLTYFQNEAQLDKSGLPSDRFFAERPEGSVSTLKIQRTQQEDSAVYLCASSSGAGTDTQYFGPGTRLTVL.

The CDR3 protein is CASSLAGGGLGRNTEAFF. The CDR3 nucleotides are TGTGCCAGTAGTCTCGCGGGGGGGGGTCTGGGCCGGAACACTGAAGCTTTCTTT. This chain uses TRBV19 with TRBJ1-1, with D maybe TRBD1 (5 bases). Per the germline V gene, CDR1 is LNHDA and CDR2 is SQIVND (reference sequence). CDR3 length: 18 amino acids. Trimming took 5 bases from V and 1 from J, leaving 23 bases between them.

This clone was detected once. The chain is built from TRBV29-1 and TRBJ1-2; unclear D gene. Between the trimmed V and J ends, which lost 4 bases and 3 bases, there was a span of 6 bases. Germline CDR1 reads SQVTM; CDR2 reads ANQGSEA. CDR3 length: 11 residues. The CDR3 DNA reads TGCAGCGTTGGGCAGGACTATGGCTACACCTTC. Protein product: CSVGQDYGYTF.

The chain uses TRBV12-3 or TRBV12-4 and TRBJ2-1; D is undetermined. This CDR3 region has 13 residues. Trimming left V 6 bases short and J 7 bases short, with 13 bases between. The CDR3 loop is CASRPRGFNEQFF. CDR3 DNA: TGTGCCAGCAGACCAAGAGGTTTTAATGAGCAGTTCTTC.

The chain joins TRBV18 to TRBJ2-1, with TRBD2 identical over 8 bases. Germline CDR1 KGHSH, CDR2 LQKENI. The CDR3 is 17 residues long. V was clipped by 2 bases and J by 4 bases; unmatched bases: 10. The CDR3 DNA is TGTGCCAGCTCACCATTTGATAGCGGGAAGTTATACAATGAGCAGTTCTTC. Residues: CASSPFDSGKLYNEQFF.

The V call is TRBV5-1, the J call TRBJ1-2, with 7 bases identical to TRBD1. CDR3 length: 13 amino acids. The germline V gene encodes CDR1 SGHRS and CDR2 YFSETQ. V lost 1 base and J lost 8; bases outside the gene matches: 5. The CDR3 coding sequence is TGCGCCAGCAGCTTGACAGGGGAAGGCGGCTACACCTTC. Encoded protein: CASSLTGEGGYTF. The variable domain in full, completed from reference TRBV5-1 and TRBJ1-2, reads KAGVTQTPRYLIKTRGQQVTLSCSPISGHRSVSWYQQTPGQGLQFLFEYFSETQRNKGNFPGRFSGRQFSNSRSEMNVSTLELGDSALYLCASSLTGEGGYTFGSGTRLTVV.

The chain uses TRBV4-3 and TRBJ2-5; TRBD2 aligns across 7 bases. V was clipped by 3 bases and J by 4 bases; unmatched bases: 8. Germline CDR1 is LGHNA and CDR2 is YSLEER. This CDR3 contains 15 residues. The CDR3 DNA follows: TGCGCCAGCAGCCACGCGGTCGGGGAGGGAGAGACCCAGTACTTC. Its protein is CASSHAVGEGETQYF.

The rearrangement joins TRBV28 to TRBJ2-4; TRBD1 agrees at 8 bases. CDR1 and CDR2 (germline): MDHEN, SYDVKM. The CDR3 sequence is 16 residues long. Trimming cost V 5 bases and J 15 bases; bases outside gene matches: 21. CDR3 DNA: TGTGCCAGCAGTGAACTGGGACAGGACAGGACGGTAATACGGTACTTC. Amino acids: CASSELGQDRTVIRYF.

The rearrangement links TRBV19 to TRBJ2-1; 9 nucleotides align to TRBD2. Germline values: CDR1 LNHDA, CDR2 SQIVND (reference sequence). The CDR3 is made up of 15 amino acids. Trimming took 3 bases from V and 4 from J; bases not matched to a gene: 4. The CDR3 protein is CASSIRSGGYNEQFF. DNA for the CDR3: TGTGCCAGTAGTATCCGTAGCGGGGGTTACAATGAGCAGTTCTTC.

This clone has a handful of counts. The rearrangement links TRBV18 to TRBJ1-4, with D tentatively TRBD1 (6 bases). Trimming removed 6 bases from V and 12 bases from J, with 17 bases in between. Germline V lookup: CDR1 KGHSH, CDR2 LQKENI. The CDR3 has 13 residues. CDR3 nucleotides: TGTGCCAGCTCGCCAGGGGCTCCAGTGGAACTGTTTTTT. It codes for CASSPGAPVELFF.

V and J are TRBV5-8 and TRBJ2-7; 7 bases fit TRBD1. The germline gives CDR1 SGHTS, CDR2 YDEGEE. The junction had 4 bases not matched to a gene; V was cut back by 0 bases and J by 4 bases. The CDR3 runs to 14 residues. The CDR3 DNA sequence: TGTGCCAGCAGCTTGGACAGGGGCGTTTACGAGCAGTACTTC. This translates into CASSLDRGVYEQYF.

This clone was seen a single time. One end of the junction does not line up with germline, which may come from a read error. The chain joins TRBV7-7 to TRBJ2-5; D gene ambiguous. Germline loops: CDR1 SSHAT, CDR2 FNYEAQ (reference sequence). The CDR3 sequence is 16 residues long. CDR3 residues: CASSPSSSANQETQYF. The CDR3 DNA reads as TGTGCTAGCAGCCCCTCTTCAAGCGCGAACCAAGAGACCCAGTACTTC.